The present entry profiles one T cell receptor (beta chain) with its context. No antigen is known for it. 60 Vbeta and 13 Jbeta primers were used in PCR. Measured with immunoSEQ multiplex PCR; TCRdb has only the in-frame clones, and not every one. The sample carries some 200,000 clones, approximately 78% recorded once. The record originates from a study of cytomegalovirus exposure and HLA in healthy donors. Study-level findings and limits: Some V segments, including TRBV6-2 and TRBV6-3, were excluded as indistinguishable.

V lost 6 bases and J 4 bases, leaving 7 bases between the germline ends. Per germline, CDR1 LNHDA and CDR2 SQIVND (reference sequence). The CDR3 has 12 amino acids. The clonotype originates from a woman under 30 in good health and CMV-seronegative. Specimen: PBMCs. This sequence joins TRBV19 and TRBJ1-3, with D hard to call. Written as DNA, the CDR3 is TGTGCCAGTAGGGAGAGGGGAAACACCATATATTTT. Translating it yields CASRERGNTIYF.